These 10 T cell receptor beta chains share one sample of origin, sequenced in a study of blood T cells in healthy people across ages. For the second PCR, which ran for about 7 to 11 cycles, a sample-barcoded 5' primer and a J-beta primer mix were used. TCRdb recomputed calls from the 5' RACE reads with MiXCR, one row per CDR3 protein. This table has about 830,000 distinct CDR3 sequences, roughly 64% appearing once. Sample: blood. These receptors all come from a young man in good health.

The CDR3 protein is CASSEGGGEQYF. CDR3 nucleotide sequence: TGTGCCAGCAGTGAAGGGGGTGGGGAGCAGTACTTC. The rearrangement joins TRBV2 to TRBJ2-7; D unclear. Germline CDR1 reads SNHLY; CDR2 reads FYNNEI. The CDR3 has 12 residues. V lost 1 base, J lost 7 bases, and 8 bases lay in between.

The V and J genes are TRBV5-1 and TRBJ2-5, with D hard to call. The CDR3 extends over 14 amino acids. Trimming took off 4 bases at V and 7 bases at J, with 17 bases between the two ends. Germline V gene sequence: CDR1 SGHRS, CDR2 YFSETQ. The CDR3 region has the DNA TGCGCCAGCAGCAATGCGGAATACCCTGGGACCCAGTACTTC. Translated: CASSNAEYPGTQYF.

The chain employs TRBV6-2 or TRBV6-3 and TRBJ2-4; D unresolved. CDR1 MNHEY and CDR2 SVGEGT come from the germline V gene. This CDR3 comprises 11 residues. Trimming took 2 bases from V and 8 from J, leaving 4 bases between them. The CDR3 is CASSYTDIQYF. Written as DNA, the CDR3 is TGTGCCAGCAGTTACACAGACATTCAGTACTTC.

This clonotype appeared a few times. The chain couples TRBV29-1 to TRBJ2-1; D perhaps matches TRBD1 (5 bases). The CDR3 contains 11 residues. V lost 5 bases and J 7 bases, leaving 9 bases between the germline ends. The germline gives CDR1 SQVTM, CDR2 ANQGSEA. The CDR3 sequence is CSVKGVNEQFF. CDR3 bases: TGCAGCGTTAAAGGGGTTAATGAGCAGTTCTTC.

In this sample, this clonotype turned up many times. The chain has TRBV3-1 and TRBJ1-6; D gene ambiguous. Looked up from germline, CDR1 is LGHDT and CDR2 is YNNKEL (reference sequence). This CDR3 spans 12 amino acids. Trimming stripped 3 bases from V and 7 bases from J, with 4 bases between. CDR3 in DNA: TGTGCCAGCAGCCACACGAATTCACCCCTCCACTTT. Encoded protein: CASSHTNSPLHF. Full variable domain (rest looked up from reference TRBV3-1 and TRBJ1-6): DTAVSQTPKYLVTQMGNDKSIKCEQNLGHDTMYWYKQDSKKFLKIMFSYNNKELIINETVPNRFSPKSPDKAHLNLHINSLELGDSAVYFCASSHTNSPLHFGNGTRLTVT.

The V and J genes are TRBV29-1 and TRBJ2-3; the D is unclear. The ends were cut back, 5 bases at V and 5 bases at J, with 11 bases in the middle. The CDR3 contains 12 residues. Germline values: CDR1 SQVTM, CDR2 ANQGSEA. This chain's CDR3 is CSVTDGQDTQYF. The CDR3 DNA reads as TGCAGCGTTACTGACGGTCAAGATACGCAGTATTTT.

The chain employs TRBV27 and TRBJ1-5; 8 bases match TRBD1. Per germline, CDR1 MNHEY and CDR2 SMNVEV (reference sequence). J was trimmed by 7 bases and V by 6 bases; bases with no gene match: 8. The CDR3 has 14 amino acids. The CDR3 sequence: CASRGQGPPQPQHF. The CDR3 DNA reads TGTGCCAGCAGAGGACAGGGCCCCCCCCAGCCCCAGCATTTT.

This clonotype has only a few counts. J is TRBJ2-1 and V is TRBV7-9, with 10 nucleotides matching TRBD2. In germline, CDR1 is SEHNR, CDR2 FQNEAQ (reference sequence). The J segment lost 8 bases and the V segment lost 2 bases, leaving 6 bases of the junction unmatched. The CDR3 sequence is 15 residues long. The CDR3 loop is CASSLWGTSEHEQFF. The CDR3 bases are TGTGCCAGCAGCTTATGGGGGACTAGCGAACATGAGCAGTTCTTC.

The DNA of the CDR3 is TGTGCCAGCAGTCGTCCCGGCGGGGGGGACGAGCAGTACTTC. Its protein product is CASSRPGGGDEQYF. The rearrangement joins TRBV27 to TRBJ2-7, with 9 bases that match TRBD2. The V and J ends lost 5 bases and 5 bases, in that order; junction bases with no gene match: 7. This CDR3 is built from 14 residues. Germline CDR1 is MNHEY and CDR2 is SMNVEV (reference sequence).

This clonotype was seen only a few times. The CDR3 coding sequence is TGTGCCAGCAGCTTAAATGGAGGACTGGACACTGAAGCTTTCTTT. It codes for CASSLNGGLDTEAFF. The gene calls are TRBV7-2 and TRBJ1-1; D gene ambiguous. Germline V gives CDR1 SGHTA, CDR2 FQGNSA. The CDR3 has 15 residues. V was pared by 2 bases and J by 3 bases, with 13 bases between.